The 18 T cell receptor beta chains in this list originate from one sample, sequenced in a study of high-grade serous ovarian cancer treatment subgroups. Sequencing used immunoSEQ multiplex PCR; TCRdb keeps in-frame clones, though not all of them. The data contain some 12,000 clones, roughly four fifths of them singletons. The tumor samples were collected prior to definitive surgery or chemotherapy. Input material: tumor tissue. The receptor source for this set is a human donor with high-grade serous ovarian cancer.

The rearrangement uses TRBV6-5 and TRBJ2-7; 11 bases align to TRBD2. V lost 0 bases, J lost 4 bases, and 5 bases stayed unmatched. Germline V gene data show CDR1 as MNHEY and CDR2 as SVGAGI. The CDR3 length is 16 residues. The chain's CDR3 is CASSYSKLAGEYEQYF. In DNA form, the CDR3 reads TGTGCCAGCAGTTACTCGAAACTAGCGGGAGAATACGAGCAGTACTTC.

CDR3 nucleotides: TGTGCCAGCAGTTACTCAGCTGCTGGAGGCGCAGATACGCAGTATTTT. Its translation: CASSYSAAGGADTQYF. The chain carries TRBV6-6 and TRBJ2-3, with D tentatively TRBD2 (5 bases). This CDR3 contains 16 residues. V was clipped by 0 bases and J by 4 bases, with 14 bases between them. Germline CDR1 and CDR2: MNHNY and SVGAGI (reference sequence).

The V call is TRBV30, the J call TRBJ1-5; 9 nucleotides match TRBD1. The CDR3 sequence is 13 residues long. From germline, CDR1 is GTSNPN and CDR2 SVGIG (reference sequence). After removal of 6 bases from V and 5 bases from J, the junction contained 5 bases not matched to a gene. CDR3: CACDRGIYQPQHF. In DNA, the CDR3 is TGTGCCTGTGACAGGGGGATCTATCAGCCCCAGCATTTT.

The V call is TRBV2, the J call TRBJ2-7, with TRBD2 matching 11 bases. The CDR3 contains 14 residues. V trimming: 4 bases; J trimming: 2 bases; junction bases outside the gene matches: 1. The germline V gene encodes CDR1 SNHLY and CDR2 FYNNEI. CDR3 bases: TGTGCCAGCAGTGTTAGCGGGAGGGCCTACGAGCAGTACTTC. It encodes CASSVSGRAYEQYF.

The rearrangement joins TRBV2 to TRBJ2-2; unclear D gene. This CDR3 contains 13 residues. With 0 bases removed from V and 11 bases from J, the gap between germline ends came to 10 bases. Germline-derived CDR1 and CDR2 are SNHLY and FYNNEI. The CDR3 loop is CASSEAAQGELFF. The CDR3 coding sequence is TGTGCCAGCAGTGAAGCGGCACAAGGCGAGCTGTTTTTT.

The CDR3 here is CASSEYPGELFF. The DNA for the CDR3 is TGTGCCAGCAGTGAATACCCCGGGGAGCTGTTTTTT. The chain is built from TRBV25-1 and TRBJ2-2; D gene ambiguous. In germline, CDR1 is MGHDK, CDR2 SYGVNS. V lost 0 bases and J lost 6, with 2 bases in between. CDR3 length: 12 residues.

The chain uses TRBV11-2 and TRBJ2-2, with TRBD2 matching 8 bases. V shed 7 bases and J 6 bases; nucleotides not matched to a gene: 7. The CDR3 length is 14 residues. The germline V gene encodes CDR1 SGHAT and CDR2 FQNNGV. The CDR3 bases are TGTGCCAGCATTCGCGGGAGGAGGTCCGGGGAGCTGTTTTTT. This codes for CASIRGRRSGELFF. The variable domain in full, completed from reference TRBV11-2 and TRBJ2-2, reads EAGVAQSPRYKIIEKRQSVAFWCNPISGHATLYWYQQILGQGPKLLIQFQNNGVVDDSQLPKDRFSAERLKGVDSTLKIQPAKLEDSAVYLCASIRGRRSGELFFGEGSRLTVL.

This chain links TRBV5-1 with TRBJ1-3, with D possibly being TRBD1 (6 bases). This CDR3 comprises 14 residues. Looked up from germline, CDR1 is SGHRS and CDR2 is YFSETQ. Between the trimmed V and J ends, which lost 1 base and 3 bases, there was a span of 8 bases. The CDR3 here is CASSLQQGGNTIYF. The CDR3 DNA follows: TGCGCCAGCAGCTTGCAACAGGGTGGAAACACCATATATTTT.

The V call is TRBV5-1, the J call TRBJ2-1, with D tentatively TRBD1 (7 bases). The CDR3 is 15 residues long. CDR1 SGHRS and CDR2 YFSETQ come from the germline V gene. Trimming removed 0 bases at V and 7 bases at J, with 14 bases between. CDR3: CASSLGGGGMNEQFF. In nucleotides, the CDR3 is TGCGCCAGCAGCTTGGGTGGAGGGGGCATGAATGAGCAGTTCTTC.

CDR3 sequence reads: CAIRPPRGREERNEQFF. The CDR3 coding sequence is TGTGCCATCAGGCCGCCGAGGGGACGGGAGGAGAGGAATGAGCAGTTCTTC. This chain connects TRBV10-3 to TRBJ2-1; 7 bases map to TRBD2. After removal of 6 bases from V and 7 bases from J, the junction contained 18 bases not matched to a gene. This CDR3 region has 17 residues. CDR1 ENHRY and CDR2 SYGVKD come from the germline V gene.

V gene TRBV15 combines with J gene TRBJ2-1; TRBD1 is a possible D gene (6 bases). V was shortened by 3 bases and J by 8 bases, with 17 bases between the two germline ends. CDR3 size: 15 residues. Looked up from germline, CDR1 is LNHNV and CDR2 is YYDKDF (reference sequence). The CDR3 DNA is TGTGCCACCAGCAGCTTCCCCACAGGGTTGCATGAGCAGTTCTTC. Translating it yields CATSSFPTGLHEQFF.

The chain couples TRBV2 to TRBJ1-2; no definite D call. The CDR3 runs to 15 residues. Deletions cut 6 bases from V and 6 bases from J, with 20 bases between. The germline CDR1 and CDR2 sequences are SNHLY and FYNNEI. CDR3 DNA sequence: TGTGCCAGCAGCCCAACCCCCGGAGGGCTGAATGGCTACACCTTC. It translates to CASSPTPGGLNGYTF. Based on the CDR3 plus reference TRBV2 and TRBJ1-2, the full variable domain is EPEVTQTPSHQVTQMGQEVILRCVPISNHLYFYWYRQILGQKVEFLVSFYNNEISEKSEIFDDQFSVERPDGSNFTLKIRSTKLEDSAMYFCASSPTPGGLNGYTFGSGTRLTVV.

The chain carries TRBV5-1 and TRBJ2-2; D ambiguous. CDR3 size: 13 residues. The V end was cut by 1 base, the J end by 6 bases, with 7 bases between. Germline V lookup: CDR1 SGHRS, CDR2 YFSETQ. As DNA, the CDR3 is TGCGCCAGCAGCTTGTCGTGGTCCGGGGAGCTGTTTTTT. This codes for CASSLSWSGELFF.

The V gene is TRBV13, the J gene TRBJ2-2; no firm D call. Looked up from germline, CDR1 is PRHDT and CDR2 is FYEKMQ (reference sequence). V lost 6 bases and J 6 bases, leaving 8 bases between the germline ends. The CDR3 sequence is 12 residues long. This chain's CDR3 is CASRNTAGELFF. The CDR3 nucleotides read TGTGCCAGCAGGAATACCGCCGGGGAGCTGTTTTTT.

This sequence joins TRBV28 and TRBJ2-5, with 7 bases that match TRBD2. V shed 6 bases, J shed 3 bases, and the junction held 7 bases outside the gene matches. The CDR3 consists of 14 residues. CDR1 and CDR2 from the germline V gene are MDHEN and SYDVKM. CDR3 region: CASRPGGEKETQYF. The CDR3 coding sequence is TGTGCCAGCAGACCGGGGGGAGAGAAAGAGACCCAGTACTTC.

The chain carries TRBV28 and TRBJ2-7; D perhaps matches TRBD2 (6 bases). The V end lost 8 bases, the J end lost 6 bases, and 20 bases lay between the germline ends. Germline CDR1 MDHEN, CDR2 SYDVKM. The CDR3 is made up of 14 amino acids. DNA for the CDR3: TGTGCCAGCCAAGAGAGCCGTGGGGAGGCCGAGCAGTACTTC. Translation: CASQESRGEAEQYF. The full variable domain, its missing parts supplied by reference TRBV28 and TRBJ2-7, is DVKVTQSSRYLVKRTGEKVFLECVQDMDHENMFWYRQDPGLGLRLIYFSYDVKMKEKGDIPEGYSVSREKKERFSLILESASTNQTSMYLCASQESRGEAEQYFGPGTRLTVT.

In DNA form, the CDR3 reads TGTGCCAGCAGCTTAACGGAATATTGGGACACCGGGGAGCTGTTTTTT. Its protein product is CASSLTEYWDTGELFF. The V call is TRBV7-3, the J call TRBJ2-2; unclear D gene. Germline V CDR1 and CDR2: SGHTA, FQGTGA. The length of the CDR3 is 16 residues. V lost 0 bases, J lost 3 bases, and 11 bases lay in between.

This CDR3 reads CASSTLRGGGGYTF. The CDR3 region has the DNA TGTGCCAGCTCAACCCTCCGTGGGGGCGGCGGCTACACCTTC. The rearrangement links TRBV18 to TRBJ1-2, with TRBD1 as a possible D gene (6 bases). This CDR3 contains 14 residues. In germline, CDR1 is KGHSH, CDR2 LQKENI. Trimming removed 5 bases at V and 8 bases at J, with 18 bases between.